This T cell receptor beta chain emerged from a study of CD8 T cells in ankylosing spondylitis. Molecular-barcoded quantitative 5'-RACE produced these TCR beta libraries. TCRdb reprocessed the 5' RACE reads with MiXCR, giving one entry per CDR3 protein. The table includes approximately 400,000 distinct CDR3 sequences, roughly a quarter detected once. This clonotype has more than one count but fewer than ten. Its antigen is currently unknown. The study, taken as a whole, reports: Disease-associated clones were CD8+ and fairly uncommon in peripheral blood. Made up of eight or nine highly homologous variants, a TCR beta motif appeared characteristic of ankylosing spondylitis blood. Disease-linked clones reportedly concentrated significantly in matched ankylosing spondylitis synovial fluid.

The sequencing sample was made of blood, either unsorted or a sorted T cell fraction (not recorded which). The TCR comes from a male donor with ankylosing spondylitis.

The CDR3 reads CATSDGDRYYEQYV. In nucleotides, the CDR3 is TGTGCCACCAGTGATGGGGACAGGTACTACGAGCAGTACGTC. The chain has TRBV24-1 and TRBJ2-7; 8 bases are a match to TRBD1. The V gene's germline CDR1 is KGHDR and CDR2 SFDVKD. The CDR3 runs to 14 residues. V was clipped by 3 bases and J by 3 bases; unmatched bases: 3.